A single sample gave rise to the 24 T cell receptor beta chains below, sequenced in a study of PD-1 blockade in mismatch repair-deficient tumors. Libraries were prepared by immunoSEQ multiplex PCR; TCRdb keeps only in-frame clonotypes and omits some of them. The sample holds 35,000 to 40,000 clones, about 76% seen once. The specimen was peripheral blood, collected 4 weeks after starting pembrolizumab. These receptors came from an adult with mismatch repair-deficient cancer.

The V call is TRBV19, the J call TRBJ1-4, with 9 bases matching TRBD1. The CDR3 runs 14 residues. From germline, CDR1 is LNHDA and CDR2 SQIVND (reference sequence). Trimming cost V 5 bases and J 7 bases; bases outside gene matches: 5. For the CDR3, the DNA is TGTGCCAGTAGTTCCGCGACAGGGGGTGAAAAACTGTTTTTT. Translation: CASSSATGGEKLFF.

V and J are TRBV30 and TRBJ1-4; 8 positions match TRBD1. This CDR3 has 13 residues. The V and J ends lost 6 bases and 8 bases, in that order; junction bases with no gene match: 8. Germline V gene lookup returns CDR1 GTSNPN and CDR2 SVGIG (reference sequence). CDR3 sequence: CACNQGAFEKLFF. The CDR3 nucleotides read TGTGCCTGTAACCAGGGGGCGTTCGAAAAACTGTTTTTT.

The genes are TRBV4-3 and TRBJ2-1, with TRBD2 as a possible D gene (5 bases). Trimming shortened V by 0 bases and J by 7 bases, and 13 bases separated the two germline ends. This CDR3 contains 15 residues. Germline V CDR1 and CDR2: LGHNA, YSLEER. CDR3: CASSQDGERRNEQFF. For the CDR3, the DNA is TGCGCCAGCAGCCAAGACGGTGAGCGGAGAAATGAGCAGTTCTTC.

This clone was seen a few times. The V call is TRBV7-9, the J call TRBJ1-4; perhaps TRBD1 as D (6 bases). The CDR3 has 15 amino acids. Trimming cost V 1 base and J 4 bases, with 10 bases left between them. Germline CDR1 reads SEHNR; CDR2 reads FQNEAQ (reference sequence). CDR3 loop: CASSLDPRGNEKLFF. As DNA, the CDR3 is TGTGCCAGCAGCTTAGACCCCAGGGGTAATGAAAAACTGTTTTTT.

The chain links TRBV7-9 to TRBJ2-7; D is possibly TRBD1 (5 bases). The V end lost 1 base, the J end lost 2 bases, and 12 bases lay between the germline ends. The CDR3 is made up of 15 amino acids. The germline CDR1 and CDR2 sequences are SEHNR and FQNEAQ (reference sequence). This CDR3 reads CASSLVLSGTYEQYF. The CDR3 region has the DNA TGTGCCAGCAGCTTAGTCCTCTCAGGGACCTACGAGCAGTACTTC.

CDR3 sequence (DNA): TGTGCCAGCAGCGTAGGTGTCATCACAGATACGCAGTATTTT. Encoded protein: CASSVGVITDTQYF. This chain uses TRBV9 with TRBJ2-3; no definite D call. Germline V lookup: CDR1 SGDLS, CDR2 YYNGEE. The CDR3 extends over 14 amino acids. The V and J ends lost 0 bases and 2 bases respectively, with 7 bases between them. The entire variable domain, with the rest obtained from reference TRBV9 and TRBJ2-3, is as follows: DSGVTQTPKHLITATGQRVTLRCSPRSGDLSVYWYQQSLDQGLQFLIQYYNGEERAKGNILERFSAQQFPDLHSELNLSSLELGDSALYFCASSVGVITDTQYFGPGTRLTVL.

The V gene is TRBV2, the J gene TRBJ1-2; no reliable D call. The CDR3 has 13 amino acids. CDR1 SNHLY and CDR2 FYNNEI come from the germline V gene. The V end lost 4 bases, the J end lost 8 bases, and 14 bases lay between the germline ends. CDR3 region: CASSGLSRVGYTF. As DNA, the CDR3 is TGTGCCAGCAGTGGGTTAAGTAGGGTGGGCTACACCTTC.

The chain carries TRBV6-1 and TRBJ2-4, with D maybe TRBD1 (5 bases). The germline CDR1 and CDR2 sequences are MNHNS and SASEGT. This CDR3 region has 13 residues. The ends were cut back, 7 bases at V and 6 bases at J, with 13 bases in the middle. As DNA, the CDR3 is TGTGCCAGCAATCCGGGCCAGGGAAACATTCAGTACTTC. It translates to CASNPGQGNIQYF.

The V call is TRBV15, the J call TRBJ2-4; maybe TRBD2 (6 bases). Trimming stripped 1 base from V and 0 bases from J, with 13 bases between. Germline V gene lookup returns CDR1 LNHNV and CDR2 YYDKDF (reference sequence). There are 17 residues in the CDR3. CDR3 in DNA: TGTGCCACCAGCAGAGGGGCGGGAACACTAGCCAAAAACATTCAGTACTTC. It specifies CATSRGAGTLAKNIQYF.

This clone was observed a single time. The chain links TRBV4-3 to TRBJ2-3; D is perhaps TRBD2 (7 bases). CDR1 and CDR2 (germline): LGHNA, YSLEER. The germline V and J ends were trimmed by 1 base and 1 base, with 18 bases remaining between them. The CDR3 extends over 18 amino acids. The CDR3 reads CASSQAGGGAQGTDTQYF. CDR3 bases: TGCGCCAGCAGCCAAGCAGGAGGGGGGGCTCAGGGCACAGATACGCAGTATTTT.

This clone has just a few counts. The chain links TRBV5-5 to TRBJ2-2; 13 positions match TRBD2. The germline CDR1 and CDR2 sequences are SGHKS and YYEKEE (reference sequence). The CDR3 contains 16 residues. V shed 4 bases, J shed 7 bases, and the junction held 7 bases outside the gene matches. The CDR3 protein is CASSRGLAGTNGELFF. CDR3 in DNA: TGTGCCAGCAGCCGGGGACTAGCGGGGACGAACGGGGAGCTGTTTTTT.

The chain recombines TRBV7-8 with TRBJ2-1; TRBD2 matches 11 bases. J lost 8 bases, V lost 4 bases, and 7 bases had no gene match. This CDR3 is 15 amino acids long. Germline V CDR1 and CDR2: SGHVS, FQNEAQ. In DNA, the CDR3 is TGTGCCAGCAGCTACCTAGCGGGAGGACTAGATGAGCAGTTCTTC. Translated, it gives CASSYLAGGLDEQFF. Complete variable domain (other parts from reference TRBV7-8 and TRBJ2-1): GAGVSQSPRYKVAKRGQDVALRCDPISGHVSLFWYQQALGQGPEFLTYFQNEAQLDKSGLPSDRFFAERPEGSVSTLKIQRTQQEDSAVYLCASSYLAGGLDEQFFGPGTRLTVL.

The chain couples TRBV19 to TRBJ2-1; 9 nucleotides line up with TRBD2. J gave up 9 bases and V 6 bases, and 9 bases lay outside the gene matches. In germline, CDR1 is LNHDA, CDR2 SQIVND (reference sequence). The CDR3 length is 14 residues. CDR3 region: CASRLGTSSLEQFF. CDR3 DNA: TGTGCCAGTAGATTGGGGACTAGCTCTCTTGAGCAGTTCTTC.

V gene TRBV10-2 combines with J gene TRBJ2-7, with 7 bases identical to TRBD1. CDR3 size: 13 residues. The junction had 5 bases not matched to a gene; V was cut back by 7 bases and J by 2 bases. In germline, CDR1 is WSHSY, CDR2 SAAADI. The CDR3 spells CASTTGQTYEQYF. CDR3 sequence (DNA): TGCGCCAGCACCACGGGACAGACCTACGAGCAGTACTTC.

The chain combines TRBV13 with TRBJ1-4; 8 bases are shared with TRBD1. The CDR3 contains 14 residues. Germline CDR1 and CDR2: PRHDT and FYEKMQ (reference sequence). V lost 5 bases to trimming and J lost 4 bases; unmatched junction nucleotides: 3. The CDR3 DNA is TGTGCCAGCAGCGTGGGACAGGATAATGAAAAACTGTTTTTT. It encodes CASSVGQDNEKLFF.

The rearrangement uses TRBV5-6 and TRBJ1-1; D ambiguous. Trimming removed 7 bases at V and 2 bases at J, with 12 bases between. Germline CDR1 reads SGHDT; CDR2 reads YYEEEE. CDR3 length equals 13 residues. CDR3 sequence: CASHPGDNTEAFF. CDR3 bases: TGTGCCAGCCATCCGGGAGATAACACTGAAGCTTTCTTT. The variable domain in full, with the rest retrieved from reference TRBV5-6 and TRBJ1-1, is DAGVTQSPTHLIKTRGQQVTLRCSPKSGHDTVSWYQQALGQGPQFIFQYYEEEERQRGNFPDRFSGHQFPNYSSELNVNALLLGDSALYLCASHPGDNTEAFFGQGTRLTVV.

Here the CDR3 DNA reads TGTGCCAGCAGTGAAACACAGTCCGGGGAGCTGTTTTTT. Translation gives CASSETQSGELFF. The chain carries TRBV6-1 and TRBJ2-2; no firm D call. The V and J ends lost 2 bases and 6 bases respectively, with 7 bases between them. CDR3 length: 13 amino acids. The germline V gene has CDR1 MNHNS and CDR2 SASEGT.

This clone was counted only a few times. This chain links TRBV9 with TRBJ1-4; 7 bases line up with TRBD1. This CDR3 has 14 residues. The V gene end was trimmed by 5 bases and the J gene end by 6 bases; junction bases not matched to a gene: 7. CDR1 is SGDLS, CDR2 YYNGEE, per germline. CDR3 in amino acids: CASRQRGHHEKLFF. The CDR3 bases are TGTGCCAGCAGACAAAGGGGGCATCATGAAAAACTGTTTTTT.

The chain recombines TRBV2 with TRBJ2-1, with TRBD2 matching 7 bases. V lost 1 base and J lost 8; bases outside the gene matches: 5. The germline CDR1 and CDR2 sequences are SNHLY and FYNNEI. The CDR3 has 14 residues. The CDR3 sequence is CASSEGEGIDEQFF. In DNA form, the CDR3 reads TGTGCCAGCAGTGAAGGGGAGGGAATAGATGAGCAGTTCTTC.

This clone has just a few counts. The rearrangement links TRBV6-6 to TRBJ1-5; 9 bases line up with TRBD1. Unmatched junction bases numbered 8, after V lost 6 bases and J lost 5 bases. Germline assignment: CDR1 MNHNY and CDR2 SVGAGI (reference sequence). The CDR3 runs to 15 residues. DNA for the CDR3: TGTGCCAGCAGCGAACAGGGGGCTGAATATCAGCCCCAGCATTTT. Protein sequence: CASSEQGAEYQPQHF.

The chain has TRBV7-9 and TRBJ2-7; D perhaps matches TRBD1 (6 bases). Trimming removed 6 bases from V and 4 bases from J, with 13 bases in between. Looked up from germline, CDR1 is SEHNR and CDR2 is FQNEAQ (reference sequence). The CDR3 has 13 residues. The DNA for the CDR3 is TGTGCCAGCAGAGCAGAGGGGGAGTACGAGCAGTACTTC. It encodes CASRAEGEYEQYF.

This clone is labeled medium-sized. V usage is TRBV25-1 and J usage is TRBJ2-1; D ambiguous. V gave up 4 bases and J gave up 12 bases, with 13 bases separating them. This CDR3 has 12 amino acids. Germline V gene sequence: CDR1 MGHDK, CDR2 SYGVNS. The CDR3 sequence: CASSASHNMQFF. In DNA form, the CDR3 reads TGTGCCAGCAGTGCCAGCCATAACATGCAGTTCTTC.

This clone turned up a few times. The chain recombines TRBV27 with TRBJ1-1; 7 bases are a match to TRBD1. The V gene's germline CDR1 is MNHEY and CDR2 SMNVEV (reference sequence). V was clipped by 7 bases and J by 11 bases; unmatched bases: 13. This CDR3 spans 13 amino acids. CDR3 bases: TGTGCCAGCACCGCCACAGGGGCGAGGGCCGCTTTCTTT. Amino acids: CASTATGARAAFF.

This chain links TRBV28 with TRBJ2-2; D is unclear. This CDR3 comprises 18 residues. Germline V gives CDR1 MDHEN, CDR2 SYDVKM. Trimming took off 6 bases at V and 7 bases at J, with 27 bases between the two ends. This CDR3 is CASRADWAGPFKDGELFF. In nucleotides, the CDR3 is TGTGCCAGCAGAGCTGACTGGGCCGGACCTTTCAAAGACGGGGAGCTGTTTTTT.